The 6 T cell receptor beta chains in this list originate from one sample, sequenced in a study of T cells in women clearing cervical HPV infection. Profiled with immunoSEQ multiplex PCR; TCRdb holds only in-frame clones, not every one. This sample's table has tens of thousands of clones. The source material was blood buffy coat. The receptors stem from a woman aged 18 to 75 with a cervical HPV16 infection that either progressed to CIN3+ or cleared (not recorded which).

A word on this clone: The CDR3 end is not reached by the read, which stops 3 residues before it; the germline J gene fills it in. This chain joins TRBV30 and TRBJ2-3; D might be TRBD1 (6 bases). The germline CDR1 and CDR2 sequences are GTSNPN and SVGIG (reference sequence). Trimming removed 7 bases at V and 6 bases at J, with 17 bases between. This CDR3 has 13 amino acids. Partial CDR3 DNA: TGTGCCTCCCGGGACAACTTCTATGATACG. It is translated as CASRDNFYDT. The entire CDR3 reads CASRDNFYDTQYF.

Regarding this clone: Sequencing ends 3 residues short of the CDR3 end; the germline J gene provides the rest. The sample contains more than one DNA sequence encoding this CDR3. The chain combines TRBV20-1 with TRBJ2-3, with 8 positions matching TRBD2. The CDR3 totals 17 residues. Germline V gene lookup returns CDR1 DFQATT and CDR2 SNEGSKA (reference sequence). J gave up 2 bases and V 1 base, and 11 bases lay outside the gene matches. CDR3 DNA (partial): TGCAGTGCTAGAGTCCTGATGACTAGCGAATACACAGATACG. It translates to CSARVLMTSEYTDT. The CDR3 in full is CSARVLMTSEYTDTQYF.

A remark on this clone: The read ends 3 residues shy of where the CDR3 ends; the end is completed using the germline J gene. This rearrangement joins TRBV28 to TRBJ2-2; 8 nucleotides match TRBD2. The V gene's germline CDR1 is MDHEN and CDR2 SYDVKM. The CDR3 is 15 amino acids. J lost 6 bases, V lost 3 bases, and 6 bases had no gene match. CDR3 DNA (partial): TGTGCCAGCAGTTTGGCGGGGGGCGGTCCCGGGGAG. Translating it yields CASSLAGGGPGE. The entire CDR3 sequence reads CASSLAGGGPGELFF.

As concerns this clone: Read sequence stops 3 residues before the CDR3 end, and the germline J gene provides the missing end. The chain joins TRBV18 to TRBJ1-2; D is perhaps TRBD1 (5 bases). The CDR3 length is 14 residues. The germline V gene encodes CDR1 KGHSH and CDR2 LQKENI. The CDR3 loop is CASDQGVGSYDYTF. Partial CDR3 DNA: TGTGCCAGCGATCAGGGTGTTGGGTCCTACGAC.

Comment on this clone: The read is 3 residues too short to cover the CDR3 end, so that end is filled in from the germline J gene. This rearrangement joins TRBV18 to TRBJ2-5; weak D call: TRBD1 (6 bases). This CDR3 is 15 amino acids long. V was trimmed by 2 bases and J by 5 bases, leaving 15 bases between them. The V gene's germline CDR1 is KGHSH and CDR2 LQKENI. CDR3 bases read: TGTGCCAGCTCACCAAGACAGGTCACGGGCGAGACC. Translation gives CASSPRQVTGET. The entire CDR3 protein reads CASSPRQVTGETQYF.

On this clone itself: The CDR3 end falls 3 residues outside the read, so it is completed with the germline J gene. The chain recombines TRBV5-5 with TRBJ2-7; 7 nucleotides line up with TRBD1. This CDR3 has 12 residues. The germline CDR1 and CDR2 sequences are SGHKS and YYEKEE (reference sequence). V shed 9 bases, J shed 1 base, and the junction held 4 bases outside the gene matches. The CDR3 protein is CATGTDSYEQYF. Partial CDR3 DNA: TGTGCCACCGGGACAGATTCCTACGAG.